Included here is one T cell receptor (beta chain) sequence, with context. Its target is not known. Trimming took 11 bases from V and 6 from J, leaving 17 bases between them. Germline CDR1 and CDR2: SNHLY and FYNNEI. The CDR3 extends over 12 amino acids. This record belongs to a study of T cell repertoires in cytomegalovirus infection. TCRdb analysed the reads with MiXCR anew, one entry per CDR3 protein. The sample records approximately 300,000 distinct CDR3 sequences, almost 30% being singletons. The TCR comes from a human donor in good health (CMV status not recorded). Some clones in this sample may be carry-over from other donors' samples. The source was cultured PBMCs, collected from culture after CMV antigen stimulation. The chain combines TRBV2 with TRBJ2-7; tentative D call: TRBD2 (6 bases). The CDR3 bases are TGTGCCGCGGGGACTCCTAACTCCGAGCAGTACTTC. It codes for CAAGTPNSEQYF.